Following are 20 T cell receptor beta chains from one sample sequenced in a study of cytomegalovirus exposure and HLA in healthy donors. Profiled with immunoSEQ multiplex PCR; TCRdb holds only in-frame clones, not every one. The sample has approximately 270,000 clones; 80% to 90% are singletons. The sample taken for sequencing was PBMCs. The source of these receptors is a woman aged 18 to 35 in good health and CMV-seronegative.

CDR3 nucleotides: TGCGCCAGCAGCTCCGACAACCAAGAGACCCAGTACTTC. Translation: CASSSDNQETQYF. The chain uses TRBV5-1 and TRBJ2-5, with D unclear. V lost 3 bases and J lost 0, with 6 bases in between. This CDR3 comprises 13 residues. CDR1 SGHRS and CDR2 YFSETQ come from the germline V gene.

The chain combines TRBV6-1 with TRBJ1-4, with 10 nucleotides matching TRBD1. The V and J ends lost 4 bases and 7 bases, in that order; junction bases with no gene match: 0. CDR3 length: 13 amino acids. Per the germline V gene, CDR1 is MNHNS and CDR2 is SASEGT. Written as DNA, the CDR3 is TGTGCCAGCAGTGGGGACAGGGGTGAAAAACTGTTTTTT. It specifies CASSGDRGEKLFF.

As DNA, the CDR3 is TGCAGCGTTGCCCACGCGACCTACAATGAGCAGTTCTTC. This sequence encodes CSVAHATYNEQFF. V and J are TRBV29-1 and TRBJ2-1; no reliable D call. CDR1 is SQVTM, CDR2 ANQGSEA, per germline. The germline V and J ends were trimmed by 4 bases and 2 bases, with 9 bases remaining between them. The CDR3 consists of 13 residues.

The V and J genes are TRBV5-1 and TRBJ1-2; D is unresolved. The CDR3 has 15 amino acids. With 1 base removed from V and 8 bases from J, the gap between germline ends came to 18 bases. From germline, CDR1 is SGHRS and CDR2 YFSETQ. The CDR3 protein is CASSLRQHFSGGYTF. DNA of the CDR3: TGCGCCAGCAGCTTGCGCCAACATTTCTCTGGCGGCTACACCTTC.

This rearrangement joins TRBV5-4 to TRBJ2-7; D might be TRBD2 (5 bases). The V and J ends lost 1 base and 6 bases respectively, with 14 bases between them. The CDR3 length is 14 residues. The germline CDR1 and CDR2 sequences are SGHNT and YYREEE (reference sequence). Here the CDR3 reads CASSLLQPGLEQYF. The CDR3 DNA is TGTGCCAGCAGCTTGCTCCAGCCAGGACTCGAGCAGTACTTC.

The DNA for the CDR3 is TGCGCCAGCAGCCAGAGACTAGCGGGGGCGTACAATGAGCAGTTCTTC. Translated: CASSQRLAGAYNEQFF. This sequence joins TRBV4-3 and TRBJ2-1; 12 nucleotides agree with TRBD2. The V gene end was trimmed by 3 bases and the J gene end by 4 bases; junction bases not matched to a gene: 4. The CDR3 runs to 16 residues. CDR1 is LGHNA, CDR2 YSLEER, per germline.

Only a few counts were recorded for this clone. The J gene is TRBJ1-3, the V gene TRBV10-1, with 8 bases fitting TRBD1. The CDR3 spans 13 residues. The germline V gene has CDR1 WNHNN and CDR2 SYGVQD (reference sequence). V shed 6 bases and J 4 bases; nucleotides not matched to a gene: 2. CDR3 loop: CASSGQGGNTIYF. CDR3 bases: TGCGCCAGCAGCGGACAGGGCGGAAACACCATATATTTT.

The chain has TRBV14 and TRBJ1-5; perhaps TRBD1 as D (5 bases). The germline V and J ends were trimmed by 6 bases and 2 bases, with 17 bases remaining between them. Germline CDR1 and CDR2: SGHDN and FVKESK. The CDR3 has 16 amino acids. The CDR3 region is CASSPGGSRGNQPQHF. The CDR3 DNA is TGTGCCAGCAGTCCCGGGGGGTCGAGAGGCAATCAGCCCCAGCATTTT.

This clone appeared a single time. V gene TRBV14 combines with J gene TRBJ2-1; 14 nucleotides match TRBD2. Trimming at V came to 4 bases and at J to 7 bases, leaving 9 bases not matched to a gene. Germline values: CDR1 SGHDN, CDR2 FVKESK. The CDR3 sequence is 17 residues long. This CDR3 reads CASSPPRRTSGRNEQFF. As DNA, the CDR3 is TGTGCCAGCAGCCCCCCTCGGAGGACTAGCGGGAGGAATGAGCAGTTCTTC.

The CDR3 reads CASSPPEGGSSPLHF. The CDR3 DNA sequence: TGTGCCAGCAGTCCCCCGGAGGGCGGTAGTTCACCCCTCCACTTT. The chain couples TRBV28 to TRBJ1-6; D ambiguous. Trimming removed 5 bases from V and 9 bases from J, with 17 bases in between. The CDR3 length is 15 residues. Per germline, CDR1 MDHEN and CDR2 SYDVKM.

The chain carries TRBV5-1 and TRBJ2-1; 7 nucleotides align to TRBD1. The CDR3 consists of 15 residues. Germline-derived CDR1 and CDR2 are SGHRS and YFSETQ. J gave up 5 bases and V 0 bases, and 5 bases lay outside the gene matches. The CDR3 is CASSLGDRAHNEQFF. The DNA of the CDR3 is TGCGCCAGCAGCTTGGGAGACAGGGCCCACAATGAGCAGTTCTTC.

This clone was seen only once. This chain links TRBV6-1 with TRBJ1-2; D perhaps matches TRBD1 (5 bases). Trimming cost V 5 bases and J 2 bases, with 9 bases left between them. Germline V lookup: CDR1 MNHNS, CDR2 SASEGT. The CDR3 is made up of 13 amino acids. The CDR3 region is CASSSTENYGYTF. CDR3 DNA sequence: TGTGCCAGCAGTTCGACAGAAAACTATGGCTACACCTTC.

The rearrangement uses TRBV29-1 and TRBJ2-4; 7 bases map to TRBD1. Per the germline V gene, CDR1 is SQVTM and CDR2 is ANQGSEA. With V trimmed by 7 bases and J by 3 bases, 6 bases remained unmatched. This CDR3 has 13 amino acids. The CDR3 protein is CSATGEVKNIQYF. DNA of the CDR3: TGCAGCGCTACAGGGGAAGTCAAAAACATTCAGTACTTC.

The count of this clone is one. This rearrangement joins TRBV2 to TRBJ2-7; a weak D match, TRBD2 (7 bases). V was cut by 7 bases and J by 6 bases, with 19 bases left in between. CDR1 and CDR2 from the germline V gene are SNHLY and FYNNEI. The CDR3 consists of 14 residues. This CDR3 reads CASTSEGGRFEQYF. Here the CDR3 DNA reads TGTGCCAGCACTAGTGAGGGGGGGCGGTTCGAGCAGTACTTC.

V is TRBV6-5 and J is TRBJ2-1; weak D call: TRBD2 (5 bases). Trimming cost V 6 bases and J 3 bases, with 15 bases left between them. In germline, CDR1 is MNHEY, CDR2 SVGAGI. The CDR3 loop spans 15 amino acids. CDR3 residues: CASSATRQGYNEQFF. Written as DNA, the CDR3 is TGTGCCAGCAGCGCCACTAGACAAGGCTACAATGAGCAGTTCTTC.

The sample holds a few counts of this clone. The V and J genes are TRBV5-1 and TRBJ1-4, with D unresolved. Looked up from germline, CDR1 is SGHRS and CDR2 is YFSETQ. The V and J ends lost 7 bases and 1 base respectively, with 11 bases between them. The CDR3 sequence is 14 residues long. In DNA form, the CDR3 reads TGCGCCAGCCAACTAAAAGGAACTAATGAAAAACTGTTTTTT. Translation gives CASQLKGTNEKLFF. The full variable domain, in which reference TRBV5-1 and TRBJ1-4 provide the parts outside the CDR3, is KAGVTQTPRYLIKTRGQQVTLSCSPISGHRSVSWYQQTPGQGLQFLFEYFSETQRNKGNFPGRFSGRQFSNSRSEMNVSTLELGDSALYLCASQLKGTNEKLFFGSGTQLSVL.

The V gene is TRBV6-6, the J gene TRBJ2-1; 9 nucleotides agree with TRBD1. Germline trimming cut 4 bases from V and 10 bases from J; bases unmatched to any gene: 11. Germline V gene sequence: CDR1 MNHNY, CDR2 SVGAGI (reference sequence). The CDR3 covers 15 residues. As DNA, the CDR3 is TGTGCCAGCAGTTCCTCACAGGGGGCCTTTCGGGAGCAGTTCTTC. This encodes CASSSSQGAFREQFF.

The table lists this clone with a few counts. The J gene is TRBJ1-2, the V gene TRBV29-1, with 9 nucleotides matching TRBD1. This CDR3 is built from 14 residues. Germline V gene sequence: CDR1 SQVTM, CDR2 ANQGSEA. Unmatched junction bases numbered 4, after V lost 0 bases and J lost 5 bases. The CDR3 DNA is TGCAGCGTTGAAGATCCGGGACAGGGTTATGGCTACACCTTC. Its translation is CSVEDPGQGYGYTF.

The CDR3 loop reads CASSYSSNRGYEQYF. The CDR3 nucleotides read TGTGCCAGCAGTTACTCGAGTAACAGGGGCTACGAGCAGTACTTC. The chain joins TRBV6-5 to TRBJ2-7; 7 positions match TRBD1. The V gene end was trimmed by 0 bases and the J gene end by 3 bases; junction bases not matched to a gene: 5. The CDR3 runs 15 residues. Germline V gene lookup returns CDR1 MNHEY and CDR2 SVGAGI.

This clone was seen just once. This sequence joins TRBV6-1 and TRBJ1-2; 7 nucleotides line up with TRBD1. CDR1 and CDR2 (germline): MNHNS, SASEGT. The V gene end was trimmed by 11 bases and the J gene end by 0 bases; junction bases not matched to a gene: 3. CDR3 length: 12 amino acids. CDR3 region: CAVGQTNYGYTF. The CDR3 nucleotides are TGTGCCGTGGGACAGACTAACTATGGCTACACCTTC.